This T cell receptor (beta chain) was found in a study of CD8 T cells in ankylosing spondylitis. General observations from the study: Seemingly characteristic of ankylosing spondylitis blood was a TCR beta motif consisting of fewer than 10 highly homologous variants.

5'-RACE, quantitative and with molecular barcodes, yielded the TCR beta libraries. TCRdb re-derived calls from the 5' RACE reads in MiXCR, one entry per CDR3 protein. The repertoire holds 210,000 or so distinct CDR3 sequences, with around 8% as singletons. This clonotype was recorded many times. The antigen remains unidentified. This CDR3 has 14 residues. CDR1 SGDLS and CDR2 YYNGEE come from the germline V gene. V dropped 0 bases and J dropped 1 base, with 8 bases sitting between them. The chain employs TRBV9 and TRBJ2-7; D is uncertain. Sequencing was done on a sample of blood, either unsorted or a sorted T cell fraction (not recorded which). The receptor's source is a female donor with ankylosing spondylitis or in good health (not recorded which). Here the CDR3 reads CASSVGVLSYEQYF. CDR3 in DNA: TGTGCCAGCAGCGTAGGAGTACTATCCTACGAGCAGTACTTC.